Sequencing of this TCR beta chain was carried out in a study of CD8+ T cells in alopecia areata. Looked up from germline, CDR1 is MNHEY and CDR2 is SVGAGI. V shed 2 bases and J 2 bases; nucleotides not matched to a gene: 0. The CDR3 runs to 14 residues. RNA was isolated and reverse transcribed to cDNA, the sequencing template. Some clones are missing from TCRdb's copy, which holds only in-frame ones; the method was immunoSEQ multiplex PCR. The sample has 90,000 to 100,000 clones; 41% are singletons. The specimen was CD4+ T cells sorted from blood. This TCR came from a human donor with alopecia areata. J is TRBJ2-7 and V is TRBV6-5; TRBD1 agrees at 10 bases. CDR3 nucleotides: TGTGCCAGCAGTTACGGACAGGGGGCCTACGAGCAGTACTTC. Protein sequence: CASSYGQGAYEQYF.